What follows describes a single T cell receptor (beta chain). The CDR3 totals 16 residues. Trimming took 4 bases from V and 3 from J; bases not matched to a gene: 7. CDR1 is DFQATT and CDR2 is SNEGSKA in the germline V gene (reference sequence). In TCRdb, the 5' RACE reads were re-called with MiXCR into one record per CDR3 protein. The sample has about 40,000 distinct CDR3 sequences, 22% seen once. Tregs were sorted as CD4+CD25+CD127-/low cells. Input material: Tregs sorted from a lymph node. This clonotype was sampled from a female donor with breast cancer. V usage is TRBV20-1 and J usage is TRBJ2-3, with 13 bases matching TRBD2. DNA of the CDR3: TGCAGTGCTAAGAGGAGGACTAGCGGGAGAACAGATACGCAGTATTTT. Translated: CSAKRRTSGRTDTQYF.